The 29 T cell receptor beta chains given below trace back to one sample, sequenced in a study of cytomegalovirus exposure and HLA in healthy donors. The PCR employed 60 Vbeta primers together with 13 Jbeta primers. Produced via immunoSEQ multiplex PCR; TCRdb's table is partial and in-frame only. The sample shows some 210,000 clones, around 83% of them seen only once. Sequenced: PBMCs. Receptors originate from a woman aged 45-59 years in good health and CMV-seropositive.

The chain couples TRBV5-7 to TRBJ1-1, with D unresolved. TRBV5-7 falls under the ORF class, with uncertain function. Trimming shortened V by 0 bases and J by 2 bases, and 8 bases separated the two germline ends. The CDR3 has 14 residues. For the CDR3, the DNA is TGTGCCAGCAGCTTGGGGCAAAACAACACTGAAGCTTTCTTT. This translates into CASSLGQNNTEAFF.

V usage is TRBV5-6 and J usage is TRBJ1-1; no firm D call. The CDR3 covers 13 residues. V was clipped by 3 bases and J by 2 bases, with 8 bases between them. CDR1 is SGHDT, CDR2 YYEEEE, per germline. The CDR3, as DNA: TGTGCCAGCAGCTCAGACACAAACACTGAAGCTTTCTTT. Residues: CASSSDTNTEAFF.

The chain is built from TRBV6-1 and TRBJ2-7, with 7 bases aligning to TRBD2. The CDR3 loop spans 15 amino acids. From germline, CDR1 is MNHNS and CDR2 SASEGT. After removal of 8 bases from V and 0 bases from J, the junction contained 10 bases not matched to a gene. CDR3 sequence reads: CASWASGDSSYEQYF. In DNA, the CDR3 is TGTGCCAGCTGGGCGAGCGGGGATAGCTCCTACGAGCAGTACTTC.

This chain links TRBV9 with TRBJ2-2; possibly TRBD1 for D (7 bases). The CDR3 has 17 residues. Between the trimmed V and J ends, which lost 4 bases and 3 bases, there was a span of 19 bases. Germline assignment: CDR1 SGDLS and CDR2 YYNGEE. The CDR3 reads CASSPILRGAHTGELFF. The CDR3, as DNA: TGTGCCAGCAGCCCCATACTCAGGGGGGCCCACACCGGGGAGCTGTTTTTT.

V is TRBV30 and J is TRBJ1-1; maybe TRBD1 (6 bases). Germline CDR1 GTSNPN, CDR2 SVGIG (reference sequence). This CDR3 has 16 residues. The V end was cut by 2 bases, the J end by 0 bases, with 16 bases between. The CDR3 sequence is CAWSPTGRGMNTEAFF. The DNA of the CDR3 is TGTGCCTGGAGTCCCACCGGGAGGGGGATGAACACTGAAGCTTTCTTT.

This chain joins TRBV7-3 and TRBJ2-6; possible D gene TRBD2, 5 bases. The ends were cut back, 0 bases at V and 2 bases at J, with 8 bases in the middle. From germline, CDR1 is SGHTA and CDR2 FQGTGA. The CDR3 covers 16 residues. The CDR3 bases are TGTGCCAGCAGCTTAACGCGGGCCGCTGGGGCCAACGTCCTGACTTTC. It translates to CASSLTRAAGANVLTF.

This sequence joins TRBV6-5 and TRBJ2-7; possibly TRBD2 for D (6 bases). CDR1 is MNHEY and CDR2 is SVGAGI in the germline V gene. Trimming removed 7 bases at V and 4 bases at J, with 11 bases between. The CDR3 is 12 residues long. CDR3 sequence reads: CASTGLNYEQYF. The CDR3 DNA is TGTGCCAGCACCGGACTAAATTACGAGCAGTACTTC.

The chain has TRBV19 and TRBJ1-5; possibly TRBD1 for D (5 bases). In germline, CDR1 is LNHDA, CDR2 SQIVND (reference sequence). V gave up 3 bases and J gave up 0 bases, with 12 bases separating them. There are 16 residues in the CDR3. DNA of the CDR3: TGTGCCAGTAGTATCGGGACTTTCCGTAGCAATCAGCCCCAGCATTTT. This gives the protein CASSIGTFRSNQPQHF.

J is TRBJ2-7 and V is TRBV7-6; D unclear. V dropped 4 bases and J dropped 5 bases, with 15 bases sitting between them. The germline gives CDR1 SGHVS, CDR2 FNYEAQ. This CDR3 is 14 amino acids long. The CDR3 loop reads CASSSLTRQDEQYF. The CDR3 DNA sequence: TGTGCCAGCAGCTCATTAACACGGCAGGACGAGCAGTACTTC.

V gene TRBV30 combines with J gene TRBJ1-1; D is uncertain. The germline V gene encodes CDR1 GTSNPN and CDR2 SVGIG (reference sequence). Trimming left V 0 bases short and J 2 bases short, with 10 bases between. This CDR3 contains 14 residues. The CDR3 protein is CAWSVSRFNTEAFF. In DNA, the CDR3 is TGTGCCTGGAGTGTGTCGAGGTTTAACACTGAAGCTTTCTTT.

The V call is TRBV25-1, the J call TRBJ2-5; TRBD2 agrees at 10 bases. The V gene end was trimmed by 3 bases and the J gene end by 0 bases; junction bases not matched to a gene: 10. CDR3 length: 18 amino acids. CDR1 MGHDK and CDR2 SYGVNS come from the germline V gene. The CDR3 DNA is TGTGCCAGCAGTGAGGGCCGGACTAGCGGATTGTACCAAGAGACCCAGTACTTC. Amino acids: CASSEGRTSGLYQETQYF.

The gene calls are TRBV2 and TRBJ2-3; TRBD2 is a possible D gene (7 bases). Between the trimmed V and J ends, which lost 6 bases and 6 bases, there was a span of 16 bases. The CDR3 contains 14 residues. Looked up from germline, CDR1 is SNHLY and CDR2 is FYNNEI. The CDR3 spells CASSWARGGDTQYF. The CDR3 region has the DNA TGTGCCAGCAGCTGGGCGAGGGGGGGCGATACGCAGTATTTT.

The chain carries TRBV18 and TRBJ1-6, with D tentatively TRBD1 (5 bases). The CDR3 length is 16 residues. Trimming shortened V by 1 base and J by 9 bases, and 16 bases separated the two germline ends. Germline values: CDR1 KGHSH, CDR2 LQKENI. CDR3: CASSPLNQAGGSPLHF. The CDR3 DNA reads as TGTGCCAGCTCACCACTTAATCAGGCCGGGGGTTCACCCCTCCACTTT.

The chain is built from TRBV19 and TRBJ2-1; D may be TRBD1 (5 bases). V was shortened by 5 bases and J by 7 bases, with 15 bases between the two germline ends. CDR1 and CDR2 from the germline V gene are LNHDA and SQIVND (reference sequence). The CDR3 is 14 amino acids. The CDR3 reads CASSPRTRGNEQFF. The DNA of the CDR3 is TGTGCCAGTAGTCCTAGGACAAGAGGTAATGAGCAGTTCTTC.

The table lists this clone with a few counts. The chain links TRBV4-3 to TRBJ2-7; 12 bases map to TRBD2. The germline V gene has CDR1 LGHNA and CDR2 YSLEER. Trimming took 4 bases from V and 7 from J; bases not matched to a gene: 2. CDR3 size: 13 residues. Here the CDR3 reads CASSLGLAGEQYF. For the CDR3, the DNA is TGCGCCAGCAGCCTCGGACTAGCGGGGGAGCAGTACTTC.

The chain links TRBV7-8 to TRBJ2-7; 11 positions match TRBD1. J was trimmed by 4 bases and V by 3 bases; bases with no gene match: 5. Germline CDR1 reads SGHVS; CDR2 reads FQNEAQ. CDR3 length: 15 residues. CDR3 sequence reads: CASSFGTGGGYEQYF. The CDR3 DNA reads TGTGCCAGCAGCTTTGGGACAGGGGGTGGGTACGAGCAGTACTTC.

The chain joins TRBV2 to TRBJ2-2, with 7 nucleotides matching TRBD2. This CDR3 contains 14 residues. Germline V CDR1 and CDR2: SNHLY, FYNNEI. The junction had 3 bases not matched to a gene; V was cut back by 1 base and J by 7 bases. Here the CDR3 reads CASSEGGGGGELFF. In DNA form, the CDR3 reads TGTGCCAGCAGTGAAGGGGGGGGAGGCGGGGAGCTGTTTTTT.

The gene calls are TRBV28 and TRBJ1-5, with D possibly matching TRBD1 (5 bases). The V end lost 6 bases, the J end lost 11 bases, and 20 bases lay between the germline ends. The CDR3 is 14 residues long. The germline V gene encodes CDR1 MDHEN and CDR2 SYDVKM. The CDR3 DNA reads TGTGCCAGCAGCACCCTGGGGCCCCCGGTGGCCCAGCATTTT. Protein sequence: CASSTLGPPVAQHF.

J is TRBJ1-1 and V is TRBV19; tentative D call: TRBD1 (6 bases). The ends were cut back, 4 bases at V and 7 bases at J, with 13 bases in the middle. The CDR3 loop spans 13 amino acids. Germline loops: CDR1 LNHDA, CDR2 SQIVND (reference sequence). CDR3 loop: CASSTPTQGEAFF. Here the CDR3 DNA reads TGTGCCAGTAGTACCCCGACACAGGGTGAAGCTTTCTTT.

The chain employs TRBV29-1 and TRBJ1-1; the D gene is possibly TRBD1 (6 bases). Germline V gene data show CDR1 as SQVTM and CDR2 as ANQGSEA. Trimming cost V 5 bases and J 0 bases, with 19 bases left between them. The CDR3 is made up of 16 amino acids. CDR3 loop: CSVKVQGTFMNTEAFF. DNA of the CDR3: TGCAGCGTTAAGGTTCAGGGGACCTTTATGAACACTGAAGCTTTCTTT.

This chain uses TRBV7-6 with TRBJ2-7; D gene uncertain. The germline V gene has CDR1 SGHVS and CDR2 FNYEAQ. Trimming stripped 5 bases from V and 6 bases from J, with 8 bases between. The CDR3 covers 11 residues. The CDR3 here is CASSLWAEQYF. The CDR3 DNA is TGTGCCAGCAGCCTGTGGGCCGAGCAGTACTTC.

The chain joins TRBV19 to TRBJ1-2; D gene unclear. CDR1 is LNHDA, CDR2 SQIVND, per germline (reference sequence). Trimming removed 1 base at V and 6 bases at J, with 18 bases between. CDR3 size: 16 residues. The CDR3 protein is CASSIAMAGGSDGYTF. The CDR3 DNA reads TGTGCCAGTAGTATAGCTATGGCAGGAGGTTCGGATGGCTACACCTTC.

V and J are TRBV19 and TRBJ1-2; a weak D match, TRBD1 (5 bases). From germline, CDR1 is LNHDA and CDR2 SQIVND (reference sequence). The CDR3 is 15 residues long. V gave up 3 bases and J gave up 7 bases, with 18 bases separating them. CDR3 nucleotide sequence: TGTGCCAGTAGTATGGGGGAGGTAGCCCAGCGTGGCTACACCTTC. The encoded protein is CASSMGEVAQRGYTF.

This clone was detected only a few times. The rearrangement uses TRBV6-5 and TRBJ2-1; D is unclear. The CDR3 length is 14 residues. Germline V gene sequence: CDR1 MNHEY, CDR2 SVGAGI. V lost 6 bases, J lost 0 bases, and 9 bases lay in between. CDR3 sequence (DNA): TGTGCCAGCAGCACTACCCGCTCCTACAATGAGCAGTTCTTC. Translation: CASSTTRSYNEQFF.

The genes are TRBV11-2 and TRBJ1-6, with no clear D. This CDR3 contains 12 residues. Germline CDR1 is SGHAT and CDR2 is FQNNGV. The ends were cut back, 3 bases at V and 10 bases at J, with 7 bases in the middle. The CDR3 protein is CASSFPGSPLHF. CDR3 coding DNA: TGTGCCAGCAGCTTTCCGGGATCACCCCTCCACTTT.

This chain uses TRBV19 with TRBJ2-7; 9 positions agree with TRBD1. J was trimmed by 0 bases and V by 5 bases; bases with no gene match: 5. Germline values: CDR1 LNHDA, CDR2 SQIVND (reference sequence). There are 15 residues in the CDR3. CDR3 protein: CASSQDRGISYEQYF. In DNA form, the CDR3 reads TGTGCCAGTAGTCAGGACAGGGGCATCTCCTACGAGCAGTACTTC.

The J gene is TRBJ2-7, the V gene TRBV11-2, with 8 bases lining up with TRBD1. The CDR3 has 13 amino acids. Germline loops: CDR1 SGHAT, CDR2 FQNNGV. V shed 4 bases, J shed 3 bases, and the junction held 2 bases outside the gene matches. Here the CDR3 reads CASSWTGNYEQYF. In nucleotides, the CDR3 is TGTGCCAGCAGCTGGACAGGGAACTACGAGCAGTACTTC.

The V gene is TRBV27, the J gene TRBJ2-3, with TRBD2 matching over 14 bases. The CDR3 extends over 24 amino acids. The V segment lost 5 bases and the J segment 0 bases; nucleotides outside the gene matches: 25. Germline assignment: CDR1 MNHEY and CDR2 SMNVEV (reference sequence). The CDR3 here is CASSTPQGLAGESSADSSTDTQYF. CDR3 DNA: TGTGCCAGCAGTACCCCTCAGGGACTAGCGGGGGAATCTTCGGCTGATTCTAGCACAGATACGCAGTATTTT.

The sample holds one count of this clone. This rearrangement joins TRBV6-1 to TRBJ2-5; D not certain. CDR3 size: 13 residues. V gave up 4 bases and J gave up 2 bases, with 8 bases separating them. Germline loops: CDR1 MNHNS, CDR2 SASEGT. CDR3 in amino acids: CASSVRFQETQYF. The CDR3 nucleotides are TGTGCCAGCAGTGTGCGTTTTCAAGAGACCCAGTACTTC.